The clone carrying this T cell receptor (beta chain) has just one count. Its target is unknown. The data stem from a study of cytomegalovirus exposure and HLA in healthy donors. Study in general: Among 150 million to 200 million T cells, an earlier analysis found roughly 100 million unique TCR beta sequences.

General study findings and limits: Later analysis placed DRB1 highest and HLA-C lowest in TCR association rates, which differed by HLA locus. Most observed TCR sequences were rare, whereas some public TCRs were detected in many donors.

13 Jbeta primers and 60 Vbeta primers were used for the PCR. In the original analysis: Later, about 80 million unique TCR beta chains were counted in an analysis, and 8.5 million to 13 million of them were shared. The data were produced by immunoSEQ multiplex PCR, yet TCRdb's version contains in-frame clones alone and is incomplete. V, J and clone size are taken as reported in that table, and D and trimming were inferred from the DNA itself. The profile shows about 170,000 clones, more than 60% of them singletons. J was trimmed by 2 bases and V by 3 bases; bases with no gene match: 6. Germline V lookup: CDR1 MNHEY, CDR2 SMNVEV (reference sequence). This CDR3 has 15 residues.

The rearrangement links TRBV27 to TRBJ2-7; 8 bases line up with TRBD1. This clonotype was obtained from a woman aged 30 to 39 in good health and CMV-seropositive. The sample consisted of PBMCs. The DNA for the CDR3 is TGTGCCAGCAGTTTCCGGACAGGGTGGGCCTACGAGCAGTACTTC. This encodes CASSFRTGWAYEQYF.